This TCR beta chain was sequenced during a study of OX40 agonist ivuxolimab in advanced cancers. Overall study: The group had a mean age of roughly 56 years, ranged from roughly 23 to 85, and was 80% to 90% male. Whole-study results and caveats: On average, CD8+ T cells had more expanded clones than CD4+. Nonresponders, in some cases, also had low normalized T-cell clonal expansion. Clonal expansion by week 6 occurred in CD4+ and CD8+ blood T cells (at 0.1 to 3.0 mg/kg).

This clone was seen more than once but under ten times. The antigen remains undetermined. CDR1 and CDR2 (germline): SGHAT, FQNNGV. V lost 1 base to trimming and J lost 6 bases, with 18 bases between them. The CDR3 totals 16 residues. Assay: immunoSEQ multiplex PCR; the TCRdb copy retains only in-frame clones and omits some. The sample records some 19,000 clones, approximately 83% being singletons. The chain uses TRBV11-2 and TRBJ1-1, with a possible D match to TRBD1 (6 bases). This receptor was identified in an adult with an advanced solid tumor such as melanoma, head and neck, liver or kidney cancer. The sample was CD4+ or CD8+ T cells sorted from blood, taken in a trial of the OX40 agonist ivuxolimab. CDR3: CASSLVLQGRAAEAFF. CDR3 coding DNA: TGTGCCAGCAGCTTAGTATTACAGGGTCGAGCGGCTGAAGCTTTCTTT. Full variable domain (rest looked up from reference TRBV11-2 and TRBJ1-1): EAGVAQSPRYKIIEKRQSVAFWCNPISGHATLYWYQQILGQGPKLLIQFQNNGVVDDSQLPKDRFSAERLKGVDSTLKIQPAKLEDSAVYLCASSLVLQGRAAEAFFGQGTRLTVV.